The 2 T cell receptor beta chains reported below all come from one sample, sequenced in a study of cytomegalovirus exposure and HLA in healthy donors. Sequenced by immunoSEQ multiplex PCR; TCRdb stores in-frame clones only, minus some. Of around 150,000 clones in the sample, approximately 80% are singletons; the top ten hold roughly 29%. Material: PBMCs. All receptors come from a man under 40 in good health and CMV-seropositive.

This chain links TRBV7-2 with TRBJ2-1, with 8 bases identical to TRBD2. V gave up 4 bases and J gave up 0 bases; unmatched junction bases: 2. From germline, CDR1 is SGHTA and CDR2 FQGNSA. The CDR3 extends over 15 amino acids. CDR3 coding DNA: TGTGCCAGCAGCTCGGGGGGGAGCTCCTACAATGAGCAGTTCTTC. It codes for CASSSGGSSYNEQFF. The full variable domain, in which reference TRBV7-2 and TRBJ2-1 provide the parts outside the CDR3, is GAGVSQSPSNKVTEKGKDVELRCDPISGHTALYWYRQSLGQGLEFLIYFQGNSAPDKSGLPSDRFSAERTGGSVSTLTIQRTQQEDSAVYLCASSSGGSSYNEQFFGPGTRLTVL.

The chain couples TRBV7-8 to TRBJ2-1, with TRBD2 as a possible D gene (6 bases). V lost 6 bases, J lost 3 bases, and 15 bases lay in between. Germline V gene data show CDR1 as SGHVS and CDR2 as FQNEAQ. CDR3 length equals 15 residues. CDR3: CASRIRDGGYNEQFF. The CDR3 bases are TGTGCCAGCAGGATCCGGGACGGGGGCTACAATGAGCAGTTCTTC.